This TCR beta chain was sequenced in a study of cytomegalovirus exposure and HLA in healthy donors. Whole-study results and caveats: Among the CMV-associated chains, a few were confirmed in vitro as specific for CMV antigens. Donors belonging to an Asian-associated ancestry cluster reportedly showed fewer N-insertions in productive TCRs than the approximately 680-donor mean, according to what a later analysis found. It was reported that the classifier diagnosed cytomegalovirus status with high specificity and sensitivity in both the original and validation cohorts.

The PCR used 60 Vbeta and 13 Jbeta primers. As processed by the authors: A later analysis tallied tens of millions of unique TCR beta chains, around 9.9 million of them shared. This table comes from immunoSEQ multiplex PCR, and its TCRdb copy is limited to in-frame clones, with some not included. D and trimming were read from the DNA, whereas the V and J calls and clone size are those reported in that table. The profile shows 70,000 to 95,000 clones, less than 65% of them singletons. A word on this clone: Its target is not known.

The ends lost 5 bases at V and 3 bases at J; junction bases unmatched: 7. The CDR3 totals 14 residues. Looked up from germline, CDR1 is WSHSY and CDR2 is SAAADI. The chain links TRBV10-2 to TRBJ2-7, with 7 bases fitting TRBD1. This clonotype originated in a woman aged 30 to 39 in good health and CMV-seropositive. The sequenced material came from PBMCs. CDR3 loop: CASSLPDRDYEQYF. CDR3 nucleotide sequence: TGCGCCAGCAGTCTCCCCGACAGGGACTACGAGCAGTACTTC.